The rows below give T cell receptor beta chains drawn from one sample of a study of glioma-infiltrating T cells after dendritic cell vaccination. Method: immunoSEQ multiplex PCR; TCRdb's copy keeps in-frame clones and lacks some. Of about 92,000 clones listed, about nine tenths were seen once; the top ten hold about 15%. The material sequenced was blood, taken before dendritic cell vaccination. Receptors were obtained from a human donor with glioblastoma. Each CDR3 is given with its conserved first and last residue. The D gene is left open where the match is weak. Where a row states a size, it is once, few, many or the class of an expanded clone; other rows omit it.

J gene	clone size	V gene	D gene	CDR3 DNA	CDR3 protein
TRBJ1-3	.	TRBV9	TRBD1	TGTGCCAGCAGCCCCCGACAGGGTGAAGCTGGAAACACCATATATTTT	CASSPRQGEAGNTIYF
TRBJ1-5	.	TRBV5-1	.	TGCGCCAGCAGCTTGGCCAAGAGGGGAGGGGACAATCAGCCCCAGCATTTT	CASSLAKRGGDNQPQHF
TRBJ2-7	.	TRBV11-2	TRBD2	TGTGCCAGCCTCACGTCGGGGGGGGTCTACGAGCAGTACTTC	CASLTSGGVYEQYF
TRBJ2-1	.	TRBV9	.	TGTGCCAGCAGCGTAGGAGGGAACTCCTACAATGAGCAGTTCTTC	CASSVGGNSYNEQFF
TRBJ2-3	once	TRBV19	TRBD2	TGTGCCAGTAGTATAGGTAGCGGGAGACCCGCAGATACGCAGTATTTT	CASSIGSGRPADTQYF
TRBJ2-5	few	TRBV9	TRBD1	TGTGCCAGCAGCGCCTCCGGACAGGGGTGGGAGACCCAGTACTTC	CASSASGQGWETQYF
TRBJ2-7	.	TRBV21-1	.	TGTGCCAGCAGCAAGGGACTAGCGGACGAGCAGTACTTC	CASSKGLADEQYF
TRBJ2-7	few	TRBV11-1	TRBD1	TGTGCCAGCAGCTTAGTGTCGGGGACAGGGATTGTTAGGGGCTACGAGCAGTACTTC	CASSLVSGTGIVRGYEQYF
TRBJ2-7	.	TRBV7-9	.	TGTGCCAGCAGCTTCCCACAGGGACACGACGAGCAGTACTTC	CASSFPQGHDEQYF
TRBJ1-4	.	TRBV5-6	.	TGTGCCAGCAGCTTGGACCAGGGGCTAAAAGCTGAAAAACTGTTTTTT	CASSLDQGLKAEKLFF
TRBJ1-5	once	TRBV14	.	TGTGCCAGCAGCCAAGATTGGGGCAGCAATCAGCCCCAGCATTTT	CASSQDWGSNQPQHF
TRBJ2-7	once	TRBV6-5	TRBD1	TGTGCCAGCAGTTTCGACAGGGGATTCTCCTACGAGCAGTACTTC	CASSFDRGFSYEQYF
TRBJ1-3	.	TRBV7-3	.	TGTGCCAGCAGCTTAGGCAGCTCTGGAAACACCATATATTTT	CASSLGSSGNTIYF
TRBJ2-3	.	TRBV11-3	TRBD1	TGTGCCAGCAGCTTAGTCCGGGACAGGGTTAGGACAGATACGCAGTATTTT	CASSLVRDRVRTDTQYF
TRBJ2-1	.	TRBV9	TRBD1	TGTGCCAGCAGCGTAGGGACAGGGGGGAATGAGCAGTTCTTC	CASSVGTGGNEQFF
TRBJ2-7	once	TRBV5-4	TRBD1	TGTGCCAGCAGCTTCCAGGACAGGGCGAGGTACGAGCAGTACTTC	CASSFQDRARYEQYF
TRBJ2-1	.	TRBV5-4	.	TGTGCGGAGGGGGCGAGCTCCTACAATGAGCAGTTCTTC	CAEGASSYNEQFF
TRBJ1-2	.	TRBV25-1	.	TGTGCCAGCAGTGAACCCCAGTATGGCTACACCTTC	CASSEPQYGYTF
TRBJ2-2	few	TRBV29-1	.	TGCAGCGTTGAAGATCTGCGCTCCCCCGGCGGGGAGCTGTTTTTT	CSVEDLRSPGGELFF
TRBJ1-1	.	TRBV2	TRBD1	TGTGCCAGCATCCTCCTGGACAGGGACGAGATTAAAGCGTTCTTT	CASILLDRDEIKAFF
TRBJ2-1	.	TRBV2	.	TGTGCCAGCAGTTTACAGGGAACGAACAATGAGCAGTTCTTC	CASSLQGTNNEQFF
TRBJ2-1	.	TRBV11-3	TRBD2	TGTGCCAGCAGCCAGGACGGCGGGAGCAGCGGAAATGAGCAGTTCTTC	CASSQDGGSSGNEQFF